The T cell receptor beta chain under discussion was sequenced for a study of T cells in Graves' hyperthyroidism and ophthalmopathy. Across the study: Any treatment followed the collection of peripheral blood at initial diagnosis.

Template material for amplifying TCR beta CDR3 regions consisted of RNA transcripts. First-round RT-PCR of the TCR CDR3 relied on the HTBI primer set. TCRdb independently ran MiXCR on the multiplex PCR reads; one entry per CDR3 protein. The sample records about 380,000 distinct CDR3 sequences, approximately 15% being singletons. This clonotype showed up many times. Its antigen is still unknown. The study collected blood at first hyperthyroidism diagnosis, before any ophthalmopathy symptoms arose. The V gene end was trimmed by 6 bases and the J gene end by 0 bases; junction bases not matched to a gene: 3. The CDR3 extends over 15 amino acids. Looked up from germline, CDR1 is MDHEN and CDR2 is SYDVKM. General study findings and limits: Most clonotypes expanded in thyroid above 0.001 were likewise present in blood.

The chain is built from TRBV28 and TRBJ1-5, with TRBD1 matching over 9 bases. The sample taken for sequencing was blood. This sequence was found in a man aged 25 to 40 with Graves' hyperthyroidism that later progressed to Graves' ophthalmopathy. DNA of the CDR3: TGTGCCAGCAGCTCGACAGGGGGTAGCAATCAGCCCCAGCATTTT. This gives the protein CASSSTGGSNQPQHF.